This T cell receptor beta chain is drawn from a study of blood T cell repertoires in COVID-19. Study background: The cDNA or gDNA used as material had been derived from T cells, B-cell-depleted T cells, or PBMCs.

Per the study methods: Estimation of nucleated cell counts was performed using reference gene primer amplification. Produced via immunoSEQ multiplex PCR; TCRdb's table is partial and in-frame only. From that table come the V and J calls and clone size; the DNA was used to work out D and trimming. The table records fewer than 250,000 clones, about 80% of them present only once. The CDR3 is 15 residues long. Trimming took off 5 bases at V and 3 bases at J, with 13 bases between the two ends. Looked up from germline, CDR1 is MNHEY and CDR2 is SMNVEV (reference sequence). The V and J genes are TRBV27 and TRBJ2-2, with D possibly matching TRBD1 (6 bases). Sequenced input: peripheral blood. The sequence was obtained from a woman between 45 and 65 years old with acute or convalescent COVID-19. This chain's CDR3 is CASSRQATYTGELFF. In DNA form, the CDR3 reads TGTGCCAGCAGTCGACAGGCGACTTACACCGGGGAGCTGTTTTTT.